Listed below are T cell receptor beta chains from one sample, sequenced in a study of blood T cells in healthy people across ages. MiXCR, applied by TCRdb to the 5' RACE reads, yields one record per CDR3 protein. Of roughly 1,800,000 distinct CDR3 sequences listed, about 49% are singletons. Sequenced material: blood. These receptors were taken from a woman aged 40 to 50 in good health. The CDR3 runs from the conserved cysteine through the conserved F or W. The order of the fields is D gene, CDR3 length, J gene, V gene, clone size, CDR3 DNA, CDR3 protein. The D gene is left open where the match is weak. The listing skips clone size in some rows; elsewhere it reads once, few, many or a size class.

d_gene: NA; len: 15; j_gene: TRBJ2-6; v_gene: TRBV24-1; abundance: few; CDR3nt: TGTGCCACCAGTGATCCCGCCTCTGGGGCCAACGTCCTGACTTTC; CDR3aa: CATSDPASGANVLTF
d_gene: NA; len: 18; j_gene: TRBJ2-1; v_gene: TRBV11-1; abundance: few; CDR3nt: TGTGCCAGCAGCTTTGATAAGGCTAGCGTAAGCTCCTACAATGAGCAGTTCTTC; CDR3aa: CASSFDKASVSSYNEQFF
d_gene: NA; len: 14; j_gene: TRBJ2-3; v_gene: TRBV4-1; abundance: NA; CDR3nt: TGCGCCAGCAGCCAAGGGGGGGCTGCAGATACGCAGTATTTT; CDR3aa: CASSQGGAADTQYF
d_gene: NA; len: 15; j_gene: TRBJ2-3; v_gene: TRBV7-2; abundance: NA; CDR3nt: TGTGCCAGCAGCTTAGCGGACCTTGGTCGGCATACGCAGTATTTT; CDR3aa: CASSLADLGRHTQYF
d_gene: TRBD2; len: 13; j_gene: TRBJ2-5; v_gene: TRBV6-5; abundance: NA; CDR3nt: TGTGCCAGCAGGGCTAGCGGGGGGGTTGAGCAGTACTTC; CDR3aa: CASRASGGVEQYF
d_gene: NA; len: 14; j_gene: TRBJ2-5; v_gene: TRBV4-1; abundance: few; CDR3nt: TGCGCCAGCAGCCAAGAGTGGGTACAAGAGACCCAGTACTTC; CDR3aa: CASSQEWVQETQYF
d_gene: NA; len: 17; j_gene: TRBJ2-3; v_gene: TRBV11-2; abundance: NA; CDR3nt: TGTGCCAGCAGCTTAGATGAATTCAGGGGCGCGATGGATACGCAGTATTTT; CDR3aa: CASSLDEFRGAMDTQYF
d_gene: NA; len: 14; j_gene: TRBJ2-5; v_gene: TRBV7-2; abundance: NA; CDR3nt: TGTGCCAGCAGCCGGGACACGGACCGAGAGACCCAGTACTTC; CDR3aa: CASSRDTDRETQYF
d_gene: NA; len: 14; j_gene: TRBJ1-2; v_gene: TRBV7-8; abundance: NA; CDR3nt: TGTGCCAGCAGCTCCGGCCGTTCTAACTATGGCTACACCTTC; CDR3aa: CASSSGRSNYGYTF
d_gene: NA; len: 14; j_gene: TRBJ2-7; v_gene: TRBV5-6; abundance: NA; CDR3nt: TGTGCCAGCAGGCGAGGACACCCTTCCTACGAGCAGTACTTC; CDR3aa: CASRRGHPSYEQYF
d_gene: NA; len: 13; j_gene: TRBJ2-5; v_gene: TRBV2; abundance: NA; CDR3nt: TGTGCCAGCAGTGATGGCAGGGAAGAGACCCAGTACTTC; CDR3aa: CASSDGREETQYF
d_gene: NA; len: 12; j_gene: TRBJ2-1; v_gene: TRBV12-3/TRBV12-4; abundance: many; CDR3nt: TGTGCCAGCAGTTCGCGATACAATGAGCAGTTCTTC; CDR3aa: CASSSRYNEQFF
d_gene: NA; len: 14; j_gene: TRBJ2-1; v_gene: TRBV3-1; abundance: NA; CDR3nt: TGTGCCAGCAGCCAAGTAATAGCAGGCAATGAGCAGTTCTTC; CDR3aa: CASSQVIAGNEQFF
d_gene: NA; len: 15; j_gene: TRBJ1-6; v_gene: TRBV20-1; abundance: once; CDR3nt: TGCAGTGCTAGAGAATCCGCAGGTCATAATTCACCCCTCCACTTT; CDR3aa: CSARESAGHNSPLHF
d_gene: NA; len: 13; j_gene: TRBJ2-2; v_gene: TRBV4-1; abundance: NA; CDR3nt: TGCGCCAGCAGCCATACGGTGACCGGGGAGCTGTTTTTT; CDR3aa: CASSHTVTGELFF
d_gene: TRBD1; len: 13; j_gene: TRBJ2-7; v_gene: TRBV28; abundance: NA; CDR3nt: TGTGCCTCTCGGGGACAGGGGTTCGACGAGCAGTACTTC; CDR3aa: CASRGQGFDEQYF
d_gene: TRBD1; len: 14; j_gene: TRBJ1-2; v_gene: TRBV10-3; abundance: few; CDR3nt: TGTGCCATCAGTGCCGGGACAGAGAGTGATGGCTACACCTTC; CDR3aa: CAISAGTESDGYTF
d_gene: TRBD2; len: 16; j_gene: TRBJ2-5; v_gene: TRBV12-5; abundance: once; CDR3nt: TGTGCTAGTGGTTTGGTATTAGGGACTAAAAGCAATGAGCAGTACTTC; CDR3aa: CASGLVLGTKSNEQYF
d_gene: NA; len: 14; j_gene: TRBJ2-1; v_gene: TRBV2; abundance: few; CDR3nt: TGTGCCAGCAGTGTACGGACAGATCACAATGAGCAGTTCTTC; CDR3aa: CASSVRTDHNEQFF
d_gene: NA; len: 15; j_gene: TRBJ2-7; v_gene: TRBV3-1; abundance: once; CDR3nt: TGTGCCAGCAGCCAAGAGGGTATGTCGACCTACGAGCAGTACTTC; CDR3aa: CASSQEGMSTYEQYF
d_gene: NA; len: 13; j_gene: TRBJ2-7; v_gene: TRBV10-3; abundance: NA; CDR3nt: TGTGCCATCAGCCAGGAGATGGACTACGAGCAGTACTTC; CDR3aa: CAISQEMDYEQYF
d_gene: NA; len: 17; j_gene: TRBJ2-5; v_gene: TRBV5-1; abundance: NA; CDR3nt: TGCGCCAGTTCCCCAGCCTTAGCTGGGGGTATTTTGGAGACCCAGTACTTC; CDR3aa: CASSPALAGGILETQYF
d_gene: NA; len: 13; j_gene: TRBJ2-5; v_gene: TRBV12-3/TRBV12-4; abundance: few; CDR3nt: TGTGCCAGCGGTTCGGAGGTCCAAGAGACCCAGTACTTC; CDR3aa: CASGSEVQETQYF